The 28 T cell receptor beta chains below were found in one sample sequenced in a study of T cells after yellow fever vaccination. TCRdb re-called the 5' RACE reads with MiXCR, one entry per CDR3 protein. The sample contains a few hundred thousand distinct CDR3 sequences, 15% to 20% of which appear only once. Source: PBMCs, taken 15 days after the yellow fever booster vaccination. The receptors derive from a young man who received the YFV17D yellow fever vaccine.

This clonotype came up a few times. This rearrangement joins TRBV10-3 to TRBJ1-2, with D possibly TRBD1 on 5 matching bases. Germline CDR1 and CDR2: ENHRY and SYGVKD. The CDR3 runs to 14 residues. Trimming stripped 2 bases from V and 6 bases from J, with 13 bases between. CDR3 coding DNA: TGTGCCATCAGTGAGCGGGGACCGGATGATGGCTACACCTTC. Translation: CAISERGPDDGYTF.

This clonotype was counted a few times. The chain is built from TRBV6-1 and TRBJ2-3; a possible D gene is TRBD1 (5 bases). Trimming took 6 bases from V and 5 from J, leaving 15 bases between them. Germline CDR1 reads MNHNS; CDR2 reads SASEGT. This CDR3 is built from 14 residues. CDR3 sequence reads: CASRLQGFGDTQYF. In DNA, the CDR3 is TGTGCCAGCAGGCTGCAGGGTTTCGGAGATACGCAGTATTTT.

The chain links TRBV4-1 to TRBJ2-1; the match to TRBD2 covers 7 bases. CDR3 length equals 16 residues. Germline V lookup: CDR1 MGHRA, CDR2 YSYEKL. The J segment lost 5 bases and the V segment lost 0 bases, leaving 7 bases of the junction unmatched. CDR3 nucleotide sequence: TGCGCCAGCAGCCAAGAGTCTCTGGGACTACACAATGAGCAGTTCTTC. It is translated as CASSQESLGLHNEQFF.

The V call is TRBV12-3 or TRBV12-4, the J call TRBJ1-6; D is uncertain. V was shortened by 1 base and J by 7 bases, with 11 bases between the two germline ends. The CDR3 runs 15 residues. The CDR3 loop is CASSLVLGGNSPLHF. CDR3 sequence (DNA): TGTGCCAGCAGTTTAGTACTGGGCGGAAATTCACCCCTCCACTTT.

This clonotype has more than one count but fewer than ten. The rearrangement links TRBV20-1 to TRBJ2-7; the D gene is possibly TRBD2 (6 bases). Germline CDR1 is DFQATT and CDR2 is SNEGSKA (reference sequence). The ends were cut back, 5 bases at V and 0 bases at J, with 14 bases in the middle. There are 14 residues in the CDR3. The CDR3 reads CSALTSRSSYEQYF. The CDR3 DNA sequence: TGCAGTGCTCTAACTAGCCGGAGCTCCTACGAGCAGTACTTC.

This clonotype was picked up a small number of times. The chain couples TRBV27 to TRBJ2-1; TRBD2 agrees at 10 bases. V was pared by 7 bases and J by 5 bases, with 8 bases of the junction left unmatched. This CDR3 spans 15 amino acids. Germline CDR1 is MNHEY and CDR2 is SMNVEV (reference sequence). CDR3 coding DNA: TGTGCCAGCAAACACTTAGCGGGAGGTAACAATGAGCAGTTCTTC. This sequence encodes CASKHLAGGNNEQFF.

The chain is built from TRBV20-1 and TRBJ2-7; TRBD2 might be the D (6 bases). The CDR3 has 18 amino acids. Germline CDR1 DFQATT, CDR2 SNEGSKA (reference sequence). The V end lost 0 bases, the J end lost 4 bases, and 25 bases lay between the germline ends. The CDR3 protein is CSARDRSGIGGSFYEQYF. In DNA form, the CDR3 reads TGCAGTGCTAGAGATCGTTCGGGGATCGGAGGGAGCTTTTACGAGCAGTACTTC.

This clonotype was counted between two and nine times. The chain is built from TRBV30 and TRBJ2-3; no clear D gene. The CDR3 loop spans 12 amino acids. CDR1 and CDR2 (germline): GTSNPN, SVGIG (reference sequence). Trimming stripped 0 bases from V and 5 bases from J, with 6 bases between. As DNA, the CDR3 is TGTGCCTGGAGTGTTGGAAAAGATACGCAGTATTTT. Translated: CAWSVGKDTQYF. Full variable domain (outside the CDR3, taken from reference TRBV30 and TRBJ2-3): SQTIHQWPATLVQPVGSPLSLECTVEGTSNPNLYWYRQAAGRGLQLLFYSVGIGQISSEVPQNLSASRPQDRQFILSSKKLLLSDSGFYLCAWSVGKDTQYFGPGTRLTVL.

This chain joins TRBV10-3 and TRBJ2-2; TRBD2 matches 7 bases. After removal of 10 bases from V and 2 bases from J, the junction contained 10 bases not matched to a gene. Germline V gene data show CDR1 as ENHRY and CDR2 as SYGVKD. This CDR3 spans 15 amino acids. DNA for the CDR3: TGTGCCACCGCCTCGGGACTACTTAACACCGGGGAGCTGTTTTTT. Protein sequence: CATASGLLNTGELFF.

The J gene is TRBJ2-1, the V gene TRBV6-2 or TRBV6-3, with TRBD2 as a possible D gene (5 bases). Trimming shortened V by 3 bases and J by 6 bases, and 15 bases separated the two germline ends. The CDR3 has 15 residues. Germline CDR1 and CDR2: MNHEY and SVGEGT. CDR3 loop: CASSYSERHSNEQFF. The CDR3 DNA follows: TGTGCCAGCAGTTATAGCGAGCGGCATAGCAATGAGCAGTTCTTC.

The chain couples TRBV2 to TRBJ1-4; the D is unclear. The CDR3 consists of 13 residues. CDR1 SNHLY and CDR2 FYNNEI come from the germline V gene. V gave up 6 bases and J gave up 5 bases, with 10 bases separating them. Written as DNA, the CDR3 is TGTGCCAGCAGCCGCATGCCGAATGAAAAACTGTTTTTT. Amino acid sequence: CASSRMPNEKLFF.

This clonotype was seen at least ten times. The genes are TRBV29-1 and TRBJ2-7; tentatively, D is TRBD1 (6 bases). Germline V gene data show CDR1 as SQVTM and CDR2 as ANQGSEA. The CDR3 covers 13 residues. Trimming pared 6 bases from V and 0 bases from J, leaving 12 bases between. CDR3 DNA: TGCAGCGTGCGGACAGTGAGCTCCTACGAGCAGTACTTC. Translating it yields CSVRTVSSYEQYF.

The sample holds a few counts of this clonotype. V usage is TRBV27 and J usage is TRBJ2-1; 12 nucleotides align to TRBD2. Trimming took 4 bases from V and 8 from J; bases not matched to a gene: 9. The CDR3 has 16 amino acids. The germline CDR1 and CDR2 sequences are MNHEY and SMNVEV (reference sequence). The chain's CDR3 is CASSSASGRGLYEQFF. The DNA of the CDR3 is TGTGCCAGCAGTTCCGCTAGCGGGAGGGGTTTGTATGAGCAGTTCTTC.

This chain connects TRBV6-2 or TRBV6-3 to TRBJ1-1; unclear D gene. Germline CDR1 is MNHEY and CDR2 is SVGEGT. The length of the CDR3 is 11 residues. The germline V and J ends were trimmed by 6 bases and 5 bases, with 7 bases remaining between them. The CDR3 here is CASREETEAFF. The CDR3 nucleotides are TGTGCCAGCAGAGAAGAGACTGAAGCTTTCTTT.

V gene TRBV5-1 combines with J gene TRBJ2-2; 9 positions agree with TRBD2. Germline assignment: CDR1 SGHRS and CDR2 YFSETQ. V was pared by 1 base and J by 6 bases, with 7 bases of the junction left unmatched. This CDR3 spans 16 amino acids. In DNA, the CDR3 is TGCGCCAGCAGCTTGAGAGTAGCGGGAGTCTCCGGGGAGCTGTTTTTT. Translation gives CASSLRVAGVSGELFF.

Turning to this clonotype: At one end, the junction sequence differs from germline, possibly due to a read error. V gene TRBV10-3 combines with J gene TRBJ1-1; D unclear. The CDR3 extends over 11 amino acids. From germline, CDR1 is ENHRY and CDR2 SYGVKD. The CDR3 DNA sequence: TGTGCCATCAGTGAGTCGTATGAAGATTTCTTT. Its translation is CAISESYEDFF.

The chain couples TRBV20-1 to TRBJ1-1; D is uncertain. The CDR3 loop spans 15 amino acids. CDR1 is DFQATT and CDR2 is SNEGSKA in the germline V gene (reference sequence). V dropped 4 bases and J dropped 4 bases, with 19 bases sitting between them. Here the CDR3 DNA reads TGCAGTGCTACTCACAGATCCCGTTGGGGCACTGAAGCTTTCTTT. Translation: CSATHRSRWGTEAFF.

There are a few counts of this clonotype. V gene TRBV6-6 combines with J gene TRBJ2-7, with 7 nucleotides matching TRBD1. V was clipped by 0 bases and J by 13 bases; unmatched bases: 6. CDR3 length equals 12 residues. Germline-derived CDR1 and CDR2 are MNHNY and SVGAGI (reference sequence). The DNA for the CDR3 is TGTGCCAGCAGTTACTCGAGAGACAGGGCTTACTTC. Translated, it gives CASSYSRDRAYF.

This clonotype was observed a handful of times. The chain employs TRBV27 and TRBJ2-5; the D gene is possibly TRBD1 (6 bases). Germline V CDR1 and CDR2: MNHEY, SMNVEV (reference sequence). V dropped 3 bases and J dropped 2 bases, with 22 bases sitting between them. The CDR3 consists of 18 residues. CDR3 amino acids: CASSLSSQWPQGQETQYF. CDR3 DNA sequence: TGTGCCAGCAGTTTGTCCTCACAGTGGCCCCAGGGGCAAGAGACCCAGTACTTC.

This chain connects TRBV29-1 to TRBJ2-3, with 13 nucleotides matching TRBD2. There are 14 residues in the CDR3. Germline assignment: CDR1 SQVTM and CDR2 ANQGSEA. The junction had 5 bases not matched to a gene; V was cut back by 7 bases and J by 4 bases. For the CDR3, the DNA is TGCAGCGCCAGGACTAGCGGGAGCTCAGATACGCAGTATTTT. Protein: CSARTSGSSDTQYF.

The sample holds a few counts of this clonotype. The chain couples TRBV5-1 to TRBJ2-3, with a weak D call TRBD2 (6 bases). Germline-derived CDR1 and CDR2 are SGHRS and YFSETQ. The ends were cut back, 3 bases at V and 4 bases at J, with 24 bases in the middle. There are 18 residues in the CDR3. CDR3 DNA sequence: TGCGCCAGCAGCTCGCCGAGGGAGGCAAGGGGATTATCAGATACGCAGTATTTT. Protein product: CASSSPREARGLSDTQYF.

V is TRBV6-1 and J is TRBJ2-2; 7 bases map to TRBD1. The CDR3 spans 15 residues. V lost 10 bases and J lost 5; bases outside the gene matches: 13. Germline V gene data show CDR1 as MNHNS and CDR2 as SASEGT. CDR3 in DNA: TGTGCCACCTGGAGAGGGGGCTTCGGTACCGGGGAGCTGTTTTTT. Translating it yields CATWRGGFGTGELFF.

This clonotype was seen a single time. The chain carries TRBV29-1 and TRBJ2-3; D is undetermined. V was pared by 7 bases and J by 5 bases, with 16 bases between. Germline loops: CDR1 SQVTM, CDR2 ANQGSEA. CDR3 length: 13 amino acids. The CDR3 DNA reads TGCAGCGGTGGAACCCGCCCGGGAGATACGCAGTATTTT. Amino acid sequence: CSGGTRPGDTQYF.

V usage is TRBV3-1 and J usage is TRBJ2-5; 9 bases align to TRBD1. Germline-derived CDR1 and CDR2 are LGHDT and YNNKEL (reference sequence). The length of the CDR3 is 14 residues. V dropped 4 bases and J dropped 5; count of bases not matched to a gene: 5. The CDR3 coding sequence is TGTGCCAGCAGCCGAACAGGGGGCCGGGAGACCCAGTACTTC. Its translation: CASSRTGGRETQYF.

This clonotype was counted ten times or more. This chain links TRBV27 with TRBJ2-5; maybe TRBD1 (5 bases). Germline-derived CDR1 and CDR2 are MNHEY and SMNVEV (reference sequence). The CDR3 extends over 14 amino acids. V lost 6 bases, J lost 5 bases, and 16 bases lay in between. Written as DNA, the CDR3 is TGTGCCAGCAGCTCTCTAAGAAAGGGGGAGACCCAGTACTTC. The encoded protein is CASSSLRKGETQYF.

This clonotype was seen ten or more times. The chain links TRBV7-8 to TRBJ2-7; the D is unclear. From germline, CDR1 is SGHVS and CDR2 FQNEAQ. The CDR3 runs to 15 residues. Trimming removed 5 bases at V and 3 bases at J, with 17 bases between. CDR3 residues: CASSHRWGLDYEQYF. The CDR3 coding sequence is TGTGCCAGCAGCCACCGATGGGGATTGGACTACGAGCAGTACTTC.

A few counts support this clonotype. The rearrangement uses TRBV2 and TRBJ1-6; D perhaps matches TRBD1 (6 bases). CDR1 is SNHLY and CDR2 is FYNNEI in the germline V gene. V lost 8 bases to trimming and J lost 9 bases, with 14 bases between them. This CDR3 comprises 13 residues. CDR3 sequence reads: CASQRQAASPLHF. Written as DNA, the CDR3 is TGTGCCAGCCAGCGACAGGCGGCTTCACCCCTCCACTTT.

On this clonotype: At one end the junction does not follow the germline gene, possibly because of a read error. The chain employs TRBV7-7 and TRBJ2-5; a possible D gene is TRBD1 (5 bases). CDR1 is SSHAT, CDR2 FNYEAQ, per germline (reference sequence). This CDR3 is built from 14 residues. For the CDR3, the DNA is TGTGCTAGCAGCTTATTGTCAGGGTCGGAGACCCAGTACTTC. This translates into CASSLLSGSETQYF.